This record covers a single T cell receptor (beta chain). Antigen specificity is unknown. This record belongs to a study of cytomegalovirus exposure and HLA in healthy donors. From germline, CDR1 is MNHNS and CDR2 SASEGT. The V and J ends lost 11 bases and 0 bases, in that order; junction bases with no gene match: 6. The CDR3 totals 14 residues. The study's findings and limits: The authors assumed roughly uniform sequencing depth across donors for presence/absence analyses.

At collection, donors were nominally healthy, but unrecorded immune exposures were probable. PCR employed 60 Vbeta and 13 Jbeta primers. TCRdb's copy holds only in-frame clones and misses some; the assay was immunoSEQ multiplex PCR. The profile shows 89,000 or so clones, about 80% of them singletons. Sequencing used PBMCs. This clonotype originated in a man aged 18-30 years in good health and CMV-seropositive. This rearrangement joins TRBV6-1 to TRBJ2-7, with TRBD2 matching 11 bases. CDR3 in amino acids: CAARLAGSSYEQYF. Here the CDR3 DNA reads TGTGCCGCGCGACTAGCGGGGAGCTCCTACGAGCAGTACTTC.